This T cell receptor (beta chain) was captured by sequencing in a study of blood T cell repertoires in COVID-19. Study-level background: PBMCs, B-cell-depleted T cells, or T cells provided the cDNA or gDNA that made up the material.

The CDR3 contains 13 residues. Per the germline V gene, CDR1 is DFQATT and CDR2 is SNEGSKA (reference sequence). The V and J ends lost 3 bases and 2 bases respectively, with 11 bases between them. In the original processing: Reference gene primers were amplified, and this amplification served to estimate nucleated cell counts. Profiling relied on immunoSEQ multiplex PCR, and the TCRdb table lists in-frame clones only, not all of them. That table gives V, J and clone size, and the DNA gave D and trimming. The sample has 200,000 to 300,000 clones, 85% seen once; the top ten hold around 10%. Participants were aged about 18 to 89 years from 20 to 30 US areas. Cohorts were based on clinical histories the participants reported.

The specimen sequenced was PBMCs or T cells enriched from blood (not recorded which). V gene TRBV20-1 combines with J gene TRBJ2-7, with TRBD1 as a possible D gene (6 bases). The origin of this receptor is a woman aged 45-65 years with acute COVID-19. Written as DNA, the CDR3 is TGCAGTGCTAGTAAGGACAGAACCTACGAGCAGTACTTC. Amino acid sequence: CSASKDRTYEQYF.